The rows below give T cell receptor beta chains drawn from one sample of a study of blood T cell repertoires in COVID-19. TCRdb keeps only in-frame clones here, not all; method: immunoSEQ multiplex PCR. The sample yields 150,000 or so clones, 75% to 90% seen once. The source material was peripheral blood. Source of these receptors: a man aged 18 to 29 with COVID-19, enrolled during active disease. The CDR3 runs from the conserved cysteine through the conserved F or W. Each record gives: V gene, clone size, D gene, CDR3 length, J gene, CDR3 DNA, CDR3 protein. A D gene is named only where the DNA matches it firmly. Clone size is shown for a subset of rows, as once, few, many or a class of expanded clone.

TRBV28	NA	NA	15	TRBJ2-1	TGTGCCAGCAGTTTGGACTACTCGGTAGGCAATGAGCAGTTCTTC	CASSLDYSVGNEQFF
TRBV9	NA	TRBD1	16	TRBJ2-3	TGTGCCAGCAGCGTAGCGGGGGACAGGGGGCTTATCGGGCAGTATTTT	CASSVAGDRGLIGQYF
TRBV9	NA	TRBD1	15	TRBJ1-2	TGTGCCAGCAGCGAAACAGGGGCGACTAACTATGGCTACACCTTC	CASSETGATNYGYTF
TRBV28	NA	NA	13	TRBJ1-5	TGTGCCAGCAGTCCTGACTTTAATCAGCCCCAGCATTTT	CASSPDFNQPQHF
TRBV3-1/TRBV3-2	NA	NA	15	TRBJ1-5	TGTGCCAGCAGCCAAGGGTCAGGGGTAAATCAGCCCCAGCATTTT	CASSQGSGVNQPQHF
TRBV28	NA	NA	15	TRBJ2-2	TGTGCCAGCAGCCTTCGGGGGTTTGGCACCGGGGAGCTGTTTTTT	CASSLRGFGTGELFF
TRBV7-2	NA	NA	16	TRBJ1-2	TGTGCCAGCAGCCCCGCCGGGATCCGGAACCTCTATGGCTACACCTTC	CASSPAGIRNLYGYTF
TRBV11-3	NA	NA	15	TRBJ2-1	TGTGCCAGCAGCTTAGCGGTCTCGCCGAATGCGGAGCAGTTCTTC	CASSLAVSPNAEQFF
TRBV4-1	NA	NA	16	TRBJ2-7	TGCGCCAGCAGCCTTAACGCTGCGGCTAGCGCATACGAGCAGTACTTC	CASSLNAAASAYEQYF
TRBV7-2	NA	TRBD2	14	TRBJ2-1	TGTGCCAGCAGCCGGACTAGGGGCTACAATGAGCAGTTCTTC	CASSRTRGYNEQFF
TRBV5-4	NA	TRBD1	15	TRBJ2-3	TGTGCCAGCAGCCCGGGACAGGGGGTGAGAGATACGCAGTATTTT	CASSPGQGVRDTQYF
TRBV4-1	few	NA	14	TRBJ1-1	TGCGCCAGCAGCCAAGTCTTATTGAACACTGAAGCTTTCTTT	CASSQVLLNTEAFF
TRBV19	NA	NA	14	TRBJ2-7	TGTGCCAGTAGTATAAGACGAGGGATCGGCGAGCAGTACTTC	CASSIRRGIGEQYF
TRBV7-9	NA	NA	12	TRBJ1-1	TGTGCCAGCAGCTTAGGTACTGTAGAAGCTTTCTTT	CASSLGTVEAFF
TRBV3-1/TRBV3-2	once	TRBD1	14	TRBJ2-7	TGTGCCAGCAGCTACGGGACAGGGGAAGGCGAGCAGTACTTC	CASSYGTGEGEQYF
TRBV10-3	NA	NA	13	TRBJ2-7	TGTGCCATCGCTCGGGGTCTTACTTACGAGCAGTACTTC	CAIARGLTYEQYF
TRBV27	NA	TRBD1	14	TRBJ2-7	TGTGCCAGCAGTTTAGGGCAGGGGGCGTTCGAGCAGTACTTC	CASSLGQGAFEQYF
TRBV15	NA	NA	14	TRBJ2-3	TGTGCCACCAGCAGACTCTCCCCCCCAGATACGCAGTATTTT	CATSRLSPPDTQYF
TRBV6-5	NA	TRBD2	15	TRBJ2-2	TGTGCCGCAAGTTCAACGGGAGGGAGCACCGGGGAGCTGTTTTTT	CAASSTGGSTGELFF
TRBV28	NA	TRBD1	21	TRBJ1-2	TGTGCCAGCAGTTTGGGAGACGTCGCATGGAGGGGGCGTTGGTTCGGCTATGGCTACACCTTC	CASSLGDVAWRGRWFGYGYTF
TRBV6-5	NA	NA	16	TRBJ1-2	TGTGCCAGCAGTTACTCGATTGCCCCAGGGATCTATGGCTACACCTTC	CASSYSIAPGIYGYTF
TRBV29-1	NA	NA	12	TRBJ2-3	TGCAGCTTTCCCTTCCCCCCAGATACGCAGTATTTT	CSFPFPPDTQYF
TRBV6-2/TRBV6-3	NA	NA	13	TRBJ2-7	TGTGCCAGCAGTCGTCTCTCTAGGGGCGAGCAGTACTTC	CASSRLSRGEQYF
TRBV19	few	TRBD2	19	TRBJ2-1	TGTGCCAGTAGTATTGAGGCAGGGAGTATCGCGGGAGTGGTAGATGAGCAGTTCTTC	CASSIEAGSIAGVVDEQFF
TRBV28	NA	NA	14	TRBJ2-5	TGTGCCAGCAGTCAACCCAGAAACCCAGAGACCCAGTACTTC	CASSQPRNPETQYF
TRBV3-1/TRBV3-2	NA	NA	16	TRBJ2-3	TGTGCCAGCAGCCAAGTGAACAGGGCCCTCACAGATACGCAGTATTTT	CASSQVNRALTDTQYF
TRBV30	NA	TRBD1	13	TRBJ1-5	TGTGCCTGGAGTGGGACAGGGTACCAGCCCCAGCATTTT	CAWSGTGYQPQHF
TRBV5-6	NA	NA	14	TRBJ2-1	TGTGCCAGCAGCTTGGGGACTATGATGAATGAGCAGTTCTTC	CASSLGTMMNEQFF
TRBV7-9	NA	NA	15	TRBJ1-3	TGTGCCAGCAGCTCGGAGGGTGGCTCTGGAAACACCATATATTTT	CASSSEGGSGNTIYF
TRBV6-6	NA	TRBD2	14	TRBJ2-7	TGTGCCAGCAGTTACCCTGGCGGGAGGGACGAGCAGTACTTC	CASSYPGGRDEQYF
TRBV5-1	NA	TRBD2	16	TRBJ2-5	TGCGCCAGCAGCTCGCTACTAGCGGGAGGTCTGGAGACCCAGTACTTC	CASSSLLAGGLETQYF
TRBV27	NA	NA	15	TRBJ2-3	TGTGCCAGCAGTTCCGACAGCGCCCCCACAGATACGCAGTATTTT	CASSSDSAPTDTQYF
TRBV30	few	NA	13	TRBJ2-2	TGTGCCTGGAGTGTACCAGGGACCGGGGAGCTGTTTTTT	CAWSVPGTGELFF
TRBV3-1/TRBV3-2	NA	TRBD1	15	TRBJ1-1	TGTGCCAGCAGTGGGACAGGGGCTATGAACACTGAAGCTTTCTTT	CASSGTGAMNTEAFF
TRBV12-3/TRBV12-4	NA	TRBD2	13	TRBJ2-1	TGTGCCAGCAACCGCGGGAGTGGCGATGAGCAGTTCTTC	CASNRGSGDEQFF
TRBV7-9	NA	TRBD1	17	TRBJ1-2	TGTGCCAGCAGCTTATCCACCCCGGGACAGGGAAACTATGGCTACACCTTC	CASSLSTPGQGNYGYTF
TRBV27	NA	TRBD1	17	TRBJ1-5	TGTGCCAGCAGTCCCTCATTCCGACAGGGTAGCAATCAGCCCCAGCATTTT	CASSPSFRQGSNQPQHF
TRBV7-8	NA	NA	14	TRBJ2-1	TGTGCCAGCAGCTTAGCAGTCAGCTACAATGAGCAGTTCTTC	CASSLAVSYNEQFF
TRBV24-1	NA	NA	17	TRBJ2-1	TGTGCCACCAGTGACAGGAAGCCTGACCTCTCCTACAATGAGCAGTTCTTC	CATSDRKPDLSYNEQFF
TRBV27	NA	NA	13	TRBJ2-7	TGTGCCAGCGCTCCTGCTGGCAGTTACGAGCAGTACTTC	CASAPAGSYEQYF
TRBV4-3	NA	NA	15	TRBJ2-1	TGCGCCAGCAGCCAAGAACGCAGGGCTTACGATGAGCAGTTCTTC	CASSQERRAYDEQFF
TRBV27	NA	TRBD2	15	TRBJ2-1	TGTGCCAGCAGTAGGACTAGCGGGAGGTTAAATGGGCAGTTCTTC	CASSRTSGRLNGQFF
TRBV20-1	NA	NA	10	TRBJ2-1	TGCAGTGCTAGCCGCAATGAGCAGTTCTTC	CSASRNEQFF
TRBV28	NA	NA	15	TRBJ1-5	TGTGCCAGCAGCCGAACTCGGACATCAAATCAGCCCCAGCATTTT	CASSRTRTSNQPQHF
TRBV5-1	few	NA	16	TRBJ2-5	TGCGCCAGCAGCTTGGTGGTAGCAGGGAAACTCAAGACCCAGTACTTC	CASSLVVAGKLKTQYF
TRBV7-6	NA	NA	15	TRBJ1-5	TGTGCCAGCAGCTCCGGAGCGGGGCAGAGCCAGCCCCAGCATTTT	CASSSGAGQSQPQHF
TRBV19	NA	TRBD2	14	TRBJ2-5	TGTGCCAGTAGTAAGACTAGCGGGACAGAGACCCAGTACTTC	CASSKTSGTETQYF
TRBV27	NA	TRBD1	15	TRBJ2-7	TGTGCCAGCAGTTCTTGGACAGGGTATCGGGCCGAGCAGTACTTC	CASSSWTGYRAEQYF
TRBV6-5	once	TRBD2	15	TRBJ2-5	TGTGCCAGCACCTCCGTGGTGCTAGCGGCAGAGACCCAGTACTTC	CASTSVVLAAETQYF
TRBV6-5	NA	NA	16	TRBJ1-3	TGTGCCAGCAGTTACTCGGAGCAGGGCGGAGGAAACACCATATATTTT	CASSYSEQGGGNTIYF
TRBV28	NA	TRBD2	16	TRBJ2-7	TGTGCCAGCACTACGGGTTTAGCGGGACAAACCTACGAGCAGTACTTC	CASTTGLAGQTYEQYF
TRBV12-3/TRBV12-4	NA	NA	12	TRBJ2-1	TGTGCCAGCAGTTTACATGGGAGTTTTCGGTTCTTC	CASSLHGSFRFF
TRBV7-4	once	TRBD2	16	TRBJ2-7	TGTGCCAGCAGCCAAGCGACTAGCGGGATGTCCTACGAGCAGTACTTC	CASSQATSGMSYEQYF
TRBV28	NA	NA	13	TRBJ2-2	TGTGCCAGCAGTCGTTCAGACACCGGGGAGCTGTTTTTT	CASSRSDTGELFF